What follows are 17 T cell receptor beta chains derived from one specimen sequenced in a study of blood T cell repertoires in COVID-19. Assay: immunoSEQ multiplex PCR; the TCRdb copy retains only in-frame clones and omits some. The table has 90,000 to 120,000 clones, 75% to 90% seen once; the top ten hold about a third. Sequencing used peripheral blood. These receptors were collected from a woman at least 80 years old with acute or convalescent COVID-19.

V usage is TRBV6-5 and J usage is TRBJ1-6, with D possibly matching TRBD1 (5 bases). The V gene lost 0 bases and the J gene lost 9 bases, with 12 bases spanning the gap. The CDR3 consists of 15 residues. Germline values: CDR1 MNHEY, CDR2 SVGAGI. The CDR3 nucleotides read TGTGCCAGCAGTTACTCTTCCAGGGCTGCTTCACCCCTCCACTTT. Translated, it gives CASSYSSRAASPLHF.

The chain recombines TRBV6-4 with TRBJ2-2; D ambiguous. V dropped 9 bases and J dropped 0 bases, with 5 bases sitting between them. The CDR3 length is 12 residues. Germline CDR1 reads MRHNA; CDR2 reads SNTAGT. For the CDR3, the DNA is TGTGCCAGTCAGGCGAACACCGGGGAGCTGTTTTTT. This codes for CASQANTGELFF.

This clone was observed once. The V gene is TRBV4-3, the J gene TRBJ1-6, with D unclear. The CDR3 is 16 amino acids. The germline V gene encodes CDR1 LGHNA and CDR2 YSLEER. Deletions cut 0 bases from V and 4 bases from J, with 10 bases between. This chain's CDR3 is CASSQDSDFYNSPLHF. In DNA form, the CDR3 reads TGCGCCAGCAGCCAAGATTCGGACTTTTATAATTCACCCCTCCACTTT.

This chain joins TRBV5-1 and TRBJ2-3; TRBD2 matches at 10 bases. This CDR3 has 16 amino acids. Per the germline V gene, CDR1 is SGHRS and CDR2 is YFSETQ. J was trimmed by 2 bases and V by 0 bases; bases with no gene match: 3. Written as DNA, the CDR3 is TGCGCCAGCAGCTTGGGAGCGGGGGGGTACACAGATACGCAGTATTTT. Its protein is CASSLGAGGYTDTQYF.

The chain combines TRBV6-5 with TRBJ1-2, with D uncertain. The CDR3 contains 13 residues. V gave up 6 bases and J gave up 4 bases, with 12 bases separating them. Per germline, CDR1 MNHEY and CDR2 SVGAGI. Here the CDR3 DNA reads TGTGCCAGCAGCGAGGACCGGGGCTATGGCTACACCTTC. Protein sequence: CASSEDRGYGYTF.

This clone was seen a single time. The rearrangement uses TRBV5-1 and TRBJ2-7; the D gene is possibly TRBD1 (6 bases). Germline lookup yields CDR1 SGHRS and CDR2 YFSETQ. Trimming left V 4 bases short and J 2 bases short, with 13 bases between. CDR3 length equals 14 residues. The CDR3 nucleotides read TGCGCCAGCAGCCTTGGGGACAAAACCTACGAGCAGTACTTC. Translated: CASSLGDKTYEQYF.

The CDR3 protein is CASSLASNFGETQYF. In nucleotides, the CDR3 is TGCGCCAGCAGCTTGGCCTCCAACTTCGGGGAGACCCAGTACTTC. This chain uses TRBV5-1 with TRBJ2-5; no clear D gene. Germline V CDR1 and CDR2: SGHRS, YFSETQ. The CDR3 runs 15 residues. V was clipped by 0 bases and J by 5 bases, with 14 bases between them.

The chain is built from TRBV27 and TRBJ1-2; perhaps TRBD1 as D (6 bases). Trimming removed 5 bases at V and 6 bases at J, with 13 bases between. Germline assignment: CDR1 MNHEY and CDR2 SMNVEV (reference sequence). CDR3 length: 13 amino acids. The CDR3 sequence: CASSIDRYHGYTF. CDR3 DNA: TGTGCCAGCAGTATAGACAGGTACCATGGCTACACCTTC.

The V gene is TRBV5-1, the J gene TRBJ2-1; D ambiguous. V lost 0 bases and J lost 7, with 8 bases in between. Per germline, CDR1 SGHRS and CDR2 YFSETQ. CDR3 length: 13 residues. Here the CDR3 reads CASSLDQANEQFF. Written as DNA, the CDR3 is TGCGCCAGCAGCTTGGATCAAGCAAATGAGCAGTTCTTC.

The J gene is TRBJ1-2, the V gene TRBV6-5, with D tentatively TRBD1 (5 bases). This CDR3 comprises 14 residues. CDR1 is MNHEY, CDR2 SVGAGI, per germline. V dropped 6 bases and J dropped 2 bases, with 13 bases sitting between them. The CDR3 spells CASSPGRGNYGYTF. The CDR3 nucleotides are TGTGCCAGCAGCCCGGGGAGGGGAAACTATGGCTACACCTTC.

This clone occurred once. The chain is built from TRBV7-3 and TRBJ2-1, with TRBD1 identical over 10 bases. Per germline, CDR1 SGHTA and CDR2 FQGTGA. The CDR3 runs to 15 residues. J gave up 11 bases and V 5 bases, and 12 bases lay outside the gene matches. The CDR3 spells CASSGTPGQGFKQFF. The CDR3 nucleotides read TGTGCCAGCAGCGGAACGCCGGGACAGGGGTTCAAGCAGTTCTTC.

This CDR3 reads CASSVWGQGQETQYF. DNA of the CDR3: TGTGCCAGCTCCGTTTGGGGACAGGGCCAAGAGACCCAGTACTTC. The chain is built from TRBV6-5 and TRBJ2-5; 9 bases map to TRBD1. Germline V gene data show CDR1 as MNHEY and CDR2 as SVGAGI. The CDR3 extends over 15 amino acids. Trimming cost V 8 bases and J 1 base; bases outside gene matches: 8.

V and J are TRBV5-1 and TRBJ1-1, with D tentatively TRBD1 (6 bases). This CDR3 spans 15 amino acids. Germline CDR1 SGHRS, CDR2 YFSETQ. V lost 2 bases, J lost 0 bases, and 11 bases lay in between. The chain's CDR3 is CASSLPGHMNTEAFF. DNA of the CDR3: TGCGCCAGCAGCTTACCGGGACATATGAACACTGAAGCTTTCTTT.

The rearrangement joins TRBV4-3 to TRBJ2-5, with TRBD2 identical over 12 bases. Germline V gene sequence: CDR1 LGHNA, CDR2 YSLEER. V lost 4 bases, J lost 5 bases, and 5 bases stayed unmatched. The CDR3 totals 15 residues. The CDR3 DNA follows: TGCGCCAGCAGCCCTAGCGGGGGGGCCCCTGAGACCCAGTACTTC. Protein sequence: CASSPSGGAPETQYF.

This clone was counted a single time. CDR3 bases: TGTGCCACTACCCCCGGGGACAGGGGTGCTCAAGAGACCCAGTACTTC. This translates into CATTPGDRGAQETQYF. The V and J genes are TRBV15 and TRBJ2-5; 10 nucleotides match TRBD1. The germline gives CDR1 LNHNV, CDR2 YYDKDF (reference sequence). This CDR3 contains 16 residues. V lost 9 bases to trimming and J lost 2 bases; unmatched junction nucleotides: 12.

The rearrangement joins TRBV9 to TRBJ1-6; TRBD1 is a possible D gene (6 bases). The CDR3 consists of 15 residues. Germline V gene lookup returns CDR1 SGDLS and CDR2 YYNGEE. The V gene lost 0 bases and the J gene lost 5 bases, with 9 bases spanning the gap. CDR3: CASSVGGHNNSPLHF. The CDR3 region has the DNA TGTGCCAGCAGCGTAGGGGGACATAATAATTCACCCCTCCACTTT. Filled out from reference TRBV9 and TRBJ1-6, the complete variable domain reads DSGVTQTPKHLITATGQRVTLRCSPRSGDLSVYWYQQSLDQGLQFLIQYYNGEERAKGNILERFSAQQFPDLHSELNLSSLELGDSALYFCASSVGGHNNSPLHFGNGTRLTVT.

This clone is a singleton in its sample. This chain links TRBV7-9 with TRBJ1-6, with D possibly being TRBD1 (6 bases). The germline V gene encodes CDR1 SEHNR and CDR2 FQNEAQ (reference sequence). V lost 8 bases to trimming and J lost 9 bases, with 20 bases between them. This CDR3 is 15 amino acids long. The CDR3 reads CASEGEGFKGSPLHF. In DNA form, the CDR3 reads TGTGCCAGCGAGGGGGAAGGCTTTAAGGGTTCACCCCTCCACTTT.